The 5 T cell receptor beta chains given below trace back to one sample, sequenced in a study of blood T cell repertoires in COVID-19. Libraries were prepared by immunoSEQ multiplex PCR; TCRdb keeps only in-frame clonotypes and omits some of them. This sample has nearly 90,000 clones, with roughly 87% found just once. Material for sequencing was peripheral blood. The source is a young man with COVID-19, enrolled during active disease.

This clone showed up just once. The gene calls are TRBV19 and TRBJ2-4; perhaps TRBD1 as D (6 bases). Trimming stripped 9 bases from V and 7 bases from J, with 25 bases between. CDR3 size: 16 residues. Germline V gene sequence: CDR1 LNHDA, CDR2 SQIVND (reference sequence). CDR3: CASTNLGGPDRNIQYF. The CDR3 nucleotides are TGTGCCAGCACCAACCTAGGGGGACCTGACCGGAACATTCAGTACTTC.

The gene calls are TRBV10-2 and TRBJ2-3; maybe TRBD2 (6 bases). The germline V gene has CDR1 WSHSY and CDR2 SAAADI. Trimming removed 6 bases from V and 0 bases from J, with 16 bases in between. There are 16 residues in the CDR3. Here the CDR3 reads CASSREREDSTDTQYF. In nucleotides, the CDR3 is TGCGCCAGCAGCCGGGAGAGGGAGGATAGCACAGATACGCAGTATTTT.

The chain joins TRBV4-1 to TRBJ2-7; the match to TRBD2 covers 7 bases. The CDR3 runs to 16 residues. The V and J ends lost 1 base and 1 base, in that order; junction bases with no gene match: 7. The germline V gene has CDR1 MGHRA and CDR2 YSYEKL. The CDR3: CASSQGIGRYSYEQYF. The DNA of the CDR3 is TGCGCCAGCAGCCAAGGGATCGGGAGGTATTCCTACGAGCAGTACTTC.

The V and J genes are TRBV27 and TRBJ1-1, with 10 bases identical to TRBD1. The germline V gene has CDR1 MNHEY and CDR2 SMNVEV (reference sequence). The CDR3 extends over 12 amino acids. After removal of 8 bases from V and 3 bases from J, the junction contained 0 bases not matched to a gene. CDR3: CASGTGDTEAFF. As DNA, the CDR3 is TGTGCCAGCGGGACAGGGGACACTGAAGCTTTCTTT.

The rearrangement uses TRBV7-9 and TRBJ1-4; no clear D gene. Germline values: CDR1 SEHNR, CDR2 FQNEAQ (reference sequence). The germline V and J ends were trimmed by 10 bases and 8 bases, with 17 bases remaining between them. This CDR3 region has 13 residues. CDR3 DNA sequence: TGTGCCACCACAGATCTGGTTGGCGAAAAACTGTTTTTT. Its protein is CATTDLVGEKLFF.